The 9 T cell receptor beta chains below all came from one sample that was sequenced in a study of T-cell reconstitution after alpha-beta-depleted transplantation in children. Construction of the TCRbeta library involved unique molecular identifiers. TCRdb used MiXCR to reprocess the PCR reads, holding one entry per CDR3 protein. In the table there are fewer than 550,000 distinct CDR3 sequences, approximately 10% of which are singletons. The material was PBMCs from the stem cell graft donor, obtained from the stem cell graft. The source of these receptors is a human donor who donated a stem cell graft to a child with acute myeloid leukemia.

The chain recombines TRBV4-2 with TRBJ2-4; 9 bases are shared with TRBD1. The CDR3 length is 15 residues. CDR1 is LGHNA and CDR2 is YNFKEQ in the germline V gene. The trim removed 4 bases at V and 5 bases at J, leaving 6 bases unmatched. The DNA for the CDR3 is TGTGCCAGCAGCCCGGGGACAGGGAGGGAAAACATTCAGTACTTC. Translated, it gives CASSPGTGRENIQYF.

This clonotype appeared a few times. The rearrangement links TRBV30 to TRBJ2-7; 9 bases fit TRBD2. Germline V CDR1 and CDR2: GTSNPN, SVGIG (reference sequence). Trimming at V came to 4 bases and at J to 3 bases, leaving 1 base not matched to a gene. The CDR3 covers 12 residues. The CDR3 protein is CAWNSGSYEQYF. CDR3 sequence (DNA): TGTGCCTGGAATAGCGGGAGCTACGAGCAGTACTTC.

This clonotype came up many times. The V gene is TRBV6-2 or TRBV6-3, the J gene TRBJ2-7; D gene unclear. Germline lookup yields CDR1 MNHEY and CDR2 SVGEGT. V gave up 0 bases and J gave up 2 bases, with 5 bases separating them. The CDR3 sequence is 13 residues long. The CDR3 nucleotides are TGTGCCAGCAGTTACTCCGCTCCCTACGAGCAGTACGTC. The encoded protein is CASSYSAPYEQYV.

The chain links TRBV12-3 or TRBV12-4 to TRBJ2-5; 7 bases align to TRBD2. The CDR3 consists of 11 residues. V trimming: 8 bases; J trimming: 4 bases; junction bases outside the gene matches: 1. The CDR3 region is CASGTTETQYF. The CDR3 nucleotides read TGTGCCAGCGGGACTACAGAGACCCAGTACTTC.

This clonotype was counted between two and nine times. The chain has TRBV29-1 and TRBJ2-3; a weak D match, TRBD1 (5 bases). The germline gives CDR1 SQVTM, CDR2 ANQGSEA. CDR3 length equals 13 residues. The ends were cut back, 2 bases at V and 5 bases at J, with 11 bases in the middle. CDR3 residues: CSVERQGGDTQYF. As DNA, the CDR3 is TGCAGCGTTGAAAGGCAGGGCGGAGATACGCAGTATTTT.

The CDR3 DNA is TGTGCCAGCAGCCGGTGGGGGGGGGAAGAGACCCAGTACTTC. This translates into CASSRWGGEETQYF. The chain employs TRBV5-5 and TRBJ2-5, with 7 bases aligning to TRBD2. The CDR3 sequence is 14 residues long. V dropped 4 bases and J dropped 3; count of bases not matched to a gene: 6. Germline V lookup: CDR1 SGHKS, CDR2 YYEKEE (reference sequence).

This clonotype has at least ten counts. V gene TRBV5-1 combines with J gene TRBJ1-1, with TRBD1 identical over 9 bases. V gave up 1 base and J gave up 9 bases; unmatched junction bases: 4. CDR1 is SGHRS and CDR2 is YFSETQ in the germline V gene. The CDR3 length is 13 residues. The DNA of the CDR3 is TGCGCCAGCAGCTTGATGGGACAGGGACAAGCTTTCTTT. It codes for CASSLMGQGQAFF. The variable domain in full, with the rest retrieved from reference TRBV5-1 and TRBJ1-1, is KAGVTQTPRYLIKTRGQQVTLSCSPISGHRSVSWYQQTPGQGLQFLFEYFSETQRNKGNFPGRFSGRQFSNSRSEMNVSTLELGDSALYLCASSLMGQGQAFFGQGTRLTVV.

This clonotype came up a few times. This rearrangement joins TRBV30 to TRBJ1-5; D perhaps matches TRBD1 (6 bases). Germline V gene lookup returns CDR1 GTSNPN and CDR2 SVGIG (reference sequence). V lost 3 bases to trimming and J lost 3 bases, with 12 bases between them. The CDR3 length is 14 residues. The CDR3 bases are TGTGCCTGGAGAGAGACAGGCTACAATCAGCCCCAGCATTTT. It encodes CAWRETGYNQPQHF. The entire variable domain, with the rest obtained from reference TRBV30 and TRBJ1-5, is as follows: SQTIHQWPATLVQPVGSPLSLECTVEGTSNPNLYWYRQAAGRGLQLLFYSVGIGQISSEVPQNLSASRPQDRQFILSSKKLLLSDSGFYLCAWRETGYNQPQHFGDGTRLSIL.

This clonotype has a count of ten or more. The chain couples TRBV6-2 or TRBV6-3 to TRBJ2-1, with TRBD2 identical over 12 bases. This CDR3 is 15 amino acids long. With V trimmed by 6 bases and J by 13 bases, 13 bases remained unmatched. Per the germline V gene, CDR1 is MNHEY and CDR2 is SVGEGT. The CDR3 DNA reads TGTGCCAGCAGCCTCACACCAGGGACTAGCGGGTATCAGTTCTTC. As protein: CASSLTPGTSGYQFF.